This record looks at one TCR beta chain sequence and its context. This CDR3 region has 16 residues. V gave up 0 bases and J gave up 4 bases; unmatched junction bases: 8. Germline V gene lookup returns CDR1 GTSNPN and CDR2 SVGIG (reference sequence). Using immunoSEQ multiplex PCR, the repertoire was profiled, and TCRdb retains in-frame clones only, with some absent. This table holds under 150,000 clones, over 75% found once. This entry comes from a study of blood T cell repertoires in COVID-19. V and J are TRBV30 and TRBJ1-5; the match to TRBD1 covers 8 bases. The sequenced sample was peripheral blood. This clonotype was sampled from a woman aged 45-59 years with acute or convalescent COVID-19. CDR3 sequence reads: CAWSVALTGGNQPQHF. The CDR3 bases are TGTGCCTGGAGTGTAGCATTAACAGGGGGTAATCAGCCCCAGCATTTT.